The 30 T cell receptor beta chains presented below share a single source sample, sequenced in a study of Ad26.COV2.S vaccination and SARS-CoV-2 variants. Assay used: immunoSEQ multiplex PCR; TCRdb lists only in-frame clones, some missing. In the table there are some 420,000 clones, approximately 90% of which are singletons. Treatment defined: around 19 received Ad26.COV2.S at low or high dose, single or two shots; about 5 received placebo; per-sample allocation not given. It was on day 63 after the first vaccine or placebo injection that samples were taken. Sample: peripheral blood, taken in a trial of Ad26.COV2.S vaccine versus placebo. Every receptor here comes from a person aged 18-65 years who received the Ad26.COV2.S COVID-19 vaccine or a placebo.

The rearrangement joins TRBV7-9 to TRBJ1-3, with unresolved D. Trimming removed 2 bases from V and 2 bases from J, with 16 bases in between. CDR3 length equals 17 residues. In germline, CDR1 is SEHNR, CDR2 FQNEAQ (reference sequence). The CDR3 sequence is CASSLPTGGGPGNTIYF. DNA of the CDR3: TGTGCCAGCAGCTTACCTACTGGTGGAGGGCCTGGAAACACCATATATTTT.

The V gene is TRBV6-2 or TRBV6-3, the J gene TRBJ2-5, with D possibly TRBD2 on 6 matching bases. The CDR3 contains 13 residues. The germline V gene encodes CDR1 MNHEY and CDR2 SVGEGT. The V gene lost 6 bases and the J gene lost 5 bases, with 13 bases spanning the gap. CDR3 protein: CASSTLGRETQYF. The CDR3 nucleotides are TGTGCCAGCAGCACTCTAGGGAGGGAGACCCAGTACTTC.

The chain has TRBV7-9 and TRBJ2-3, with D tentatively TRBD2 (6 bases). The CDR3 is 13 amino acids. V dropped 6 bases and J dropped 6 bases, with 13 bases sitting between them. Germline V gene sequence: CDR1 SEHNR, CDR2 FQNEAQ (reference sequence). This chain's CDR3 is CASRPLAMDTQYF. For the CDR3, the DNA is TGTGCCAGCAGGCCACTAGCTATGGATACGCAGTATTTT.

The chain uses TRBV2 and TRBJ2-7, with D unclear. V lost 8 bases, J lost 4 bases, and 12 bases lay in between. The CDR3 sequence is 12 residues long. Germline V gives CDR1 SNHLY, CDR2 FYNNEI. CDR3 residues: CASLRQPYEQYF. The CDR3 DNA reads TGTGCCAGCCTGAGACAACCTTACGAGCAGTACTTC.

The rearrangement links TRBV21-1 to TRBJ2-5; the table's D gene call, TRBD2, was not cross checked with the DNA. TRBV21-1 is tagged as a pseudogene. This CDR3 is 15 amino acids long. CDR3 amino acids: CASSKRERNQETRYF. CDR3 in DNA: TGTGCCAGCAGCAAAAGGGAGCGCAACCAAGAGACCCGGTACTTC.

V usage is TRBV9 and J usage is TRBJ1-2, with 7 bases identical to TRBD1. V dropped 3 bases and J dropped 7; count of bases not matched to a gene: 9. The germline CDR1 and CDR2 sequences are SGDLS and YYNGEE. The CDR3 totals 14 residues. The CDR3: CASSAQTGVGGYTF. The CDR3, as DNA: TGTGCCAGCAGCGCCCAAACAGGGGTGGGTGGCTACACCTTC. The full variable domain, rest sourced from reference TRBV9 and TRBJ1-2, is DSGVTQTPKHLITATGQRVTLRCSPRSGDLSVYWYQQSLDQGLQFLIQYYNGEERAKGNILERFSAQQFPDLHSELNLSSLELGDSALYFCASSAQTGVGGYTFGSGTRLTVV.

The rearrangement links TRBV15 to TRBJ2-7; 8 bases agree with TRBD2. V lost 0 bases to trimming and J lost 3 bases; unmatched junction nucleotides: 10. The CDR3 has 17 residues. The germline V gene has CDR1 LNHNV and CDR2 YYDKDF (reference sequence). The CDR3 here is CATSRDPTGGDLYEQYF. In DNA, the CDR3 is TGTGCCACCAGCAGAGACCCAACGGGGGGGGATCTCTACGAGCAGTACTTC.

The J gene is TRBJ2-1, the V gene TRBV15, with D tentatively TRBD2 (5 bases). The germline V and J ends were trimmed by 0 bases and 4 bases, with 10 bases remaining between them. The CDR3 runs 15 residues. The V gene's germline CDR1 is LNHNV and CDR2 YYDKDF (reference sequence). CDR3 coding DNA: TGTGCCACCAGCAGAGAATGGACTGATTACAATGAGCAGTTCTTC. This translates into CATSREWTDYNEQFF.

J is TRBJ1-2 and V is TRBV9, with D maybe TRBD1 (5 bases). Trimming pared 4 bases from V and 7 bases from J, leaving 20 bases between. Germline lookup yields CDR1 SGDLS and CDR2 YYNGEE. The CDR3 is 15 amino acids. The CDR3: CASSSRDAQVGGYTF. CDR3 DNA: TGTGCCAGCAGCTCCCGGGACGCCCAGGTGGGTGGCTACACCTTC. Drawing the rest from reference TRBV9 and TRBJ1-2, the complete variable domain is DSGVTQTPKHLITATGQRVTLRCSPRSGDLSVYWYQQSLDQGLQFLIQYYNGEERAKGNILERFSAQQFPDLHSELNLSSLELGDSALYFCASSSRDAQVGGYTFGSGTRLTVV.

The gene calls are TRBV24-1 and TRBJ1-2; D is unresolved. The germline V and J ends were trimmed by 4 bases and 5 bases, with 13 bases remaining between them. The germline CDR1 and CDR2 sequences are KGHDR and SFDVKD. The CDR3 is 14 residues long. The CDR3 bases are TGTGCCACCAGTGAGCCCTACGATACTTATGGCTACACCTTC. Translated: CATSEPYDTYGYTF.

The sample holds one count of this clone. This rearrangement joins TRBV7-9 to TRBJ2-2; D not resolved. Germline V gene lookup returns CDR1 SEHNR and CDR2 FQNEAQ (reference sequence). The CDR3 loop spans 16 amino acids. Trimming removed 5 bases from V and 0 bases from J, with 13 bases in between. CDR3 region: CASSPPGQTNTGELFF. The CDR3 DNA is TGTGCCAGCAGCCCCCCCGGGCAGACGAACACCGGGGAGCTGTTTTTT.

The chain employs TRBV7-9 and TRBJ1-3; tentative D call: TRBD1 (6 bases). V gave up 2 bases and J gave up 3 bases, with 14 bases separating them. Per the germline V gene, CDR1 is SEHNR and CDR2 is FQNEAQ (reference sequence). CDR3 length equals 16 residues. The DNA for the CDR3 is TGTGCCAGCAGCTTACTGGAGGCCAGGGGTGGAAACACCATATATTTT. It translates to CASSLLEARGGNTIYF.

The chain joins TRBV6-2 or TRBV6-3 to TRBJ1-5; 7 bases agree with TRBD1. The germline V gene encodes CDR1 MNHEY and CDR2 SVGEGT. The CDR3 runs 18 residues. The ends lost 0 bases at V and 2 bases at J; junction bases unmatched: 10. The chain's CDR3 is CASSYSIGRDSRNQPQHF. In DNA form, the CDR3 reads TGTGCCAGCAGTTACTCGATTGGTCGGGACAGTCGCAATCAGCCCCAGCATTTT.

DNA for the CDR3: TGTGCCAGCAGCTTAGATGTAGGGGATCAGCCCCAGCATTTT. It translates to CASSLDVGDQPQHF. The chain combines TRBV7-2 with TRBJ1-5; D possibly corresponds to TRBD1 (5 bases). The CDR3 sequence is 14 residues long. V lost 1 base and J lost 5, with 9 bases in between. Germline assignment: CDR1 SGHTA and CDR2 FQGNSA.

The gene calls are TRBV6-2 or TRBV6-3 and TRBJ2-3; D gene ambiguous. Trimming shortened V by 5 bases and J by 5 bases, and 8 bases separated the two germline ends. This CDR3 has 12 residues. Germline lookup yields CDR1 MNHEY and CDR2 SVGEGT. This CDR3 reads CASSTLQDTQYF. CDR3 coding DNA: TGTGCCAGCAGTACCCTCCAAGATACGCAGTATTTT.

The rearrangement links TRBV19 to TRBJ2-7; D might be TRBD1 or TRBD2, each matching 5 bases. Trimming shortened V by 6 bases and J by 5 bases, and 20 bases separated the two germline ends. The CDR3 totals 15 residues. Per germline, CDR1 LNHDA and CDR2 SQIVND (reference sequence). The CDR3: CASSTQGVGGHEQYF. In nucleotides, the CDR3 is TGTGCCAGTAGCACCCAGGGTGTTGGGGGACACGAGCAGTACTTC.

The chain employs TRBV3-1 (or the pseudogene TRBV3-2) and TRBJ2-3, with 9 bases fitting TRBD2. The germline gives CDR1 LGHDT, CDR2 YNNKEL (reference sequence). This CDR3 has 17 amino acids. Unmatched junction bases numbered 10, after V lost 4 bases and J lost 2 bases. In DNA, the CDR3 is TGTGCCAGCAGCCCAGCGGGGGGAAACCATGTCACAGATACGCAGTATTTT. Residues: CASSPAGGNHVTDTQYF.

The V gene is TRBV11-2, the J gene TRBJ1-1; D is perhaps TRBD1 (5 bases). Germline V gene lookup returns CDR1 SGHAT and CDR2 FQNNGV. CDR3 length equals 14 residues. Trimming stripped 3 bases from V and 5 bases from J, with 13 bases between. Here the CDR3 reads CASSFGGLLTEAFF. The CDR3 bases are TGTGCCAGCAGCTTCGGGGGATTATTAACTGAAGCTTTCTTT.

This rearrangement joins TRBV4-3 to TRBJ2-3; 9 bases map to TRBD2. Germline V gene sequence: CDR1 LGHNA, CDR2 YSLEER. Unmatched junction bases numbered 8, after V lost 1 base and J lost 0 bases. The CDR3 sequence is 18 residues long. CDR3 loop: CASSQVRSGGTSTDTQYF. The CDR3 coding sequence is TGCGCCAGCAGCCAAGTCCGGAGCGGGGGGACTAGCACAGATACGCAGTATTTT.

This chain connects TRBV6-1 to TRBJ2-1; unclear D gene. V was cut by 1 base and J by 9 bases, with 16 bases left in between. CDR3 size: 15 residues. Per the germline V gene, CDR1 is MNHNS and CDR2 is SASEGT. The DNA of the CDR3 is TGTGCCAGCAGTGAAGTCACGGTTCGTGAGGCTGAGCAGTTCTTC. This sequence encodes CASSEVTVREAEQFF.

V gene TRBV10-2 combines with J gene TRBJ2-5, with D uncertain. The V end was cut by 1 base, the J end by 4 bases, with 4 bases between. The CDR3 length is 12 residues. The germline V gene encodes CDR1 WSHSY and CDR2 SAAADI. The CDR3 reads CASSEFGETQYF. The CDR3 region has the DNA TGCGCCAGCAGTGAGTTCGGAGAGACCCAGTACTTC.

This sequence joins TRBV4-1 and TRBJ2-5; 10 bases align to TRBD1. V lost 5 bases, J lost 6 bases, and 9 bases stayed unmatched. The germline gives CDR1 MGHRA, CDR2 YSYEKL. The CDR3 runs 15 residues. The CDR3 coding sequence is TGCGCCAGCAGCGGCCCCCGGGACAGGGGAAAGACCCAGTACTTC. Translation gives CASSGPRDRGKTQYF.

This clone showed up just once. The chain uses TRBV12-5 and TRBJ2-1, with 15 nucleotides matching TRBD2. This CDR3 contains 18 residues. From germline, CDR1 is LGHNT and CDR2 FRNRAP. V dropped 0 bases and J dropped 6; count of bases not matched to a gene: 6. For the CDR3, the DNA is TGTGCTAGTGGTTTGGTACAACCGGGACTAGCGGGGGGCAATGAGCAGTTCTTC. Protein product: CASGLVQPGLAGGNEQFF.

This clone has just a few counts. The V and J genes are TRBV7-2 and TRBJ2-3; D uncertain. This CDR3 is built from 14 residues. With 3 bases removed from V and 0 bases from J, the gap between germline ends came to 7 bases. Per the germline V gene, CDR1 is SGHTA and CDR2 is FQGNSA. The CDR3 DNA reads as TGTGCCAGCAGCTTCGGACCCAGCACAGATACGCAGTATTTT. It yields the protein CASSFGPSTDTQYF.

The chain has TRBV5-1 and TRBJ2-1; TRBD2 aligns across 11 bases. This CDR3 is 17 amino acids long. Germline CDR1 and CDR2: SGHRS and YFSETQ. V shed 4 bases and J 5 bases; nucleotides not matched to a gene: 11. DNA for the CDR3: TGCGCCAGCAGCCAACAGATAGCGGGGGGGCCTCACAATGAGCAGTTCTTC. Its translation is CASSQQIAGGPHNEQFF.

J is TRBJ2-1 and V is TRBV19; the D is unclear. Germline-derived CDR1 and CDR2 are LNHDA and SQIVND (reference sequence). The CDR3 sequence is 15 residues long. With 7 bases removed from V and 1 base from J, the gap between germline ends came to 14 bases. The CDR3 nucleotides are TGTGCCAGTAAGGTCGTGACATCATCCTACAATGAGCAGTTCTTC. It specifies CASKVVTSSYNEQFF.

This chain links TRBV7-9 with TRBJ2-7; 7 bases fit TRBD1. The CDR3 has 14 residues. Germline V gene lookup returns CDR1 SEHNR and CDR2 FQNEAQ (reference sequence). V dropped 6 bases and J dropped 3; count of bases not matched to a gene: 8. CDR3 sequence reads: CASRYTGDSYEQYF. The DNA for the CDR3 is TGTGCCAGCAGATATACCGGGGACAGCTACGAGCAGTACTTC.

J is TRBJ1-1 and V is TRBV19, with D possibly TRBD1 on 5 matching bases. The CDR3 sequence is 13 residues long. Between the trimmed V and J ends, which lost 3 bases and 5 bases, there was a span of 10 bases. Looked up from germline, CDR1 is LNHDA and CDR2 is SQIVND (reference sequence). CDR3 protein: CASSIQGGTEAFF. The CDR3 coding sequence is TGTGCCAGTAGTATCCAGGGTGGAACTGAAGCTTTCTTT.

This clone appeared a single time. The CDR3 reads CASSGRAAQETQYF. The CDR3 DNA reads TGTGCCAGCAGCGGGAGGGCAGCCCAAGAGACCCAGTACTTC. The rearrangement uses TRBV7-9 and TRBJ2-5; 7 positions match TRBD2. The V segment lost 5 bases and the J segment 1 base; nucleotides outside the gene matches: 4. CDR1 is SEHNR, CDR2 FQNEAQ, per germline (reference sequence). The CDR3 has 14 residues.

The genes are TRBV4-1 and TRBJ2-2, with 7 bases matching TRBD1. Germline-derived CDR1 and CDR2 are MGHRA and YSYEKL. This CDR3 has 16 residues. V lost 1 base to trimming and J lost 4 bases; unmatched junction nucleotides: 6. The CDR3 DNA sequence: TGCGCCAGCAGCCAAGTTCCGACAGGGCTCACCGGGGAGCTGTTTTTT. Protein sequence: CASSQVPTGLTGELFF.